This is a list of T cell receptor beta chains from one sample in a study of metastatic and nonmetastatic thyroid tumors. TCRdb ran MiXCR on the PCR reads. The sample has 53,000 or so clones, roughly 22% seen once; the top ten hold 4%. The sample was blood. All receptors derive from a female donor with papillary thyroid cancer or a benign thyroid nodule (not recorded which). Some clones in this sample may be carry-over from other donors' samples. Both conserved end residues are part of each CDR3.

v_gene: TRBV24-1; j_gene: TRBJ2-3; CDR3aa: CATGGTEITDTQYF
v_gene: TRBV28; j_gene: TRBJ1-1; CDR3aa: CASRAGRAGTEAFF
v_gene: TRBV5-1; j_gene: TRBJ2-1; CDR3aa: CASSPFLAGGPLGYNDQFF
v_gene: TRBV5-1; j_gene: TRBJ2-1; CDR3aa: CASSPGQASSYNEQFF
v_gene: TRBV28; j_gene: TRBJ2-1; CDR3aa: CASSSGQGGYNEKLF
v_gene: TRBV6-4; j_gene: TRBJ2-3; CDR3aa: CASSGSGGATDTQYF
v_gene: TRBV5-1; j_gene: TRBJ2-1; CDR3aa: CASSLAVSYNEQFF
v_gene: TRBV20-1; j_gene: TRBJ1-1; CDR3aa: CSAQTSGWPEAFF
v_gene: TRBV5-1; j_gene: TRBJ2-7; CDR3aa: CASSWSGGRGDEQYF
v_gene: TRBV5-6; j_gene: TRBJ1-1; CDR3aa: CASSLRVNTEAFF
v_gene: TRBV4-1; j_gene: TRBJ1-2; CDR3aa: CASSQDEGYGYTF
v_gene: TRBV6-1; j_gene: TRBJ2-7; CDR3aa: CASSVLAGERGEQYF
v_gene: TRBV7-2; j_gene: TRBJ1-1; CDR3aa: CASSLKGQGMAFF
v_gene: TRBV7-8; j_gene: TRBJ2-7; CDR3aa: CASSRLAVGSYEQYF
v_gene: TRBV28; j_gene: TRBJ1-1; CDR3aa: CASTKGDGPRAEAVF
v_gene: TRBV28; j_gene: TRBJ2-3; CDR3aa: CASSFLSLAGVVYF
v_gene: TRBV7-3; j_gene: TRBJ1-5; CDR3aa: CASSLGANQPQHF
v_gene: TRBV20-1; j_gene: TRBJ2-2; CDR3aa: CSASFSSSAGELFF
v_gene: TRBV20-1; j_gene: TRBJ1-5; CDR3aa: CSARGSNQPQHF
v_gene: TRBV3-1; j_gene: TRBJ1-3; CDR3aa: CASSQGDFGTIYF
v_gene: TRBV7-8; j_gene: TRBJ2-2; CDR3aa: CASSLDSGAGELFF
v_gene: TRBV11-2; j_gene: TRBJ2-5; CDR3aa: CASSSEWRDETLYF
v_gene: TRBV6-5; j_gene: TRBJ2-2; CDR3aa: CASSYSVIANTGELFF
v_gene: TRBV5-1; j_gene: TRBJ2-7; CDR3aa: CASSLAGSGGEQYF
v_gene: TRBV7-8; j_gene: TRBJ2-4; CDR3aa: CASSLEDRENIQYF
v_gene: TRBV6-1; j_gene: TRBJ2-1; CDR3aa: CASSELAGGYNEQFF
v_gene: TRBV7-7; j_gene: TRBJ2-2; CDR3aa: CASSLQPNTGELFF
v_gene: TRBV10-3; j_gene: TRBJ2-5; CDR3aa: CATSGRKGVQETQYF
v_gene: TRBV4-2; j_gene: TRBJ2-7; CDR3aa: CASSRDGGYYYEQYF
v_gene: TRBV10-3; j_gene: TRBJ1-2; CDR3aa: CAISESSEGGYGYTF
v_gene: TRBV5-1; j_gene: TRBJ1-5; CDR3aa: CASSPGQGNQPQHF
v_gene: TRBV18; j_gene: TRBJ1-1; CDR3aa: CASSPGDCEAFF
v_gene: TRBV19; j_gene: TRBJ2-5; CDR3aa: CASKGGRYQETQYF
v_gene: TRBV19; j_gene: TRBJ1-2; CDR3aa: CSSSAGGQFYGYTF
v_gene: TRBV12-3/TRBV12-4; j_gene: TRBJ2-1; CDR3aa: CASSPSGGTLIRGQFF
v_gene: TRBV20-1; j_gene: TRBJ2-1; CDR3aa: CSAGSSGGLYNEQFF
v_gene: TRBV6-2/TRBV6-3; j_gene: TRBJ1-1; CDR3aa: CASGEQRTEAFF
v_gene: TRBV9; j_gene: TRBJ2-1; CDR3aa: CASSVEVRPDSYNEQFF
v_gene: TRBV30; j_gene: TRBJ2-7; CDR3aa: CAWMRDSWGNSEQYF